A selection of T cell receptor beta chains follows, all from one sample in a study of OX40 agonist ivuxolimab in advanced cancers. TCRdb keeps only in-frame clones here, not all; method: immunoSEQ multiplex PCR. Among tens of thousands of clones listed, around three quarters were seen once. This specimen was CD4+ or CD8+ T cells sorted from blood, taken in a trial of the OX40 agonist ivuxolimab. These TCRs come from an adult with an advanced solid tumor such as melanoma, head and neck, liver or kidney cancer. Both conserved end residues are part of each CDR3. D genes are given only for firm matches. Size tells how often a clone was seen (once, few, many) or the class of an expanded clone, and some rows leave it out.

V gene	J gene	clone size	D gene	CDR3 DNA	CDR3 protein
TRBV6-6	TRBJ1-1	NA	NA	TGTGCCAGCAGTTACTCGAAGGGGTACACTGAAGCTTTCTTT	CASSYSKGYTEAFF
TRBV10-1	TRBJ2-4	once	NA	TGCGCCAGCAGTGAGACCACAGGGACCACCAAAAACATTCAGTACTTC	CASSETTGTTKNIQYF
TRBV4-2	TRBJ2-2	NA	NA	TGTGCCAGCAGCCAAGATGTTGGGTCCGGGGAGCTGTTTTTT	CASSQDVGSGELFF
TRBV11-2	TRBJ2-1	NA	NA	TGTGCCAGCAGCTCCCGACTAGGATCTTGGTTCTTC	CASSSRLGSWFF
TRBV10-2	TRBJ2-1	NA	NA	TGCGCCACTGTGGGGGGGGGCCATGACAATGAGCAGTTCTTC	CATVGGGHDNEQFF
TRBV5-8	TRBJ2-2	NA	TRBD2	TGTGCCAGCAGCTTGGGACTAGCGGGGGGCCTGACCAACACCGGGGAGCTGTTTTTT	CASSLGLAGGLTNTGELFF
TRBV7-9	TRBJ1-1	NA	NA	TGTGCCAGCAGTTTCAAACAGGGCACTGAAGCTTTCTTT	CASSFKQGTEAFF
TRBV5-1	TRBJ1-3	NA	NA	TGCGCCAGCAGCCCCGCCGACTCTGGAAACACCATATATTTT	CASSPADSGNTIYF
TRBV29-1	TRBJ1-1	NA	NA	TGCAGCGTTCACAGGGTGACGAACACTGAAGCTTTCTTT	CSVHRVTNTEAFF
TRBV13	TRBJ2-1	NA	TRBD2	TGTGCCAGCAGCTTAGGCCGGGTAAGCGGGGGGCTCAATGAGCAGTTCTTC	CASSLGRVSGGLNEQFF
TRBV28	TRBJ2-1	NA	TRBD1	TGTGCCAGCAGTTTAGGGGGGCAGGGGGCTCGTAATGAGCAGTTCTTC	CASSLGGQGARNEQFF
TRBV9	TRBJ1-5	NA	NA	TGTGCCAGCAGCGCCTACCCGGGACGGCCCGATACAACGGGCAATCAGCCCCAGCATTTT	CASSAYPGRPDTTGNQPQHF
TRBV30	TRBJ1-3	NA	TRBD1	TGTGCCTGGAGGCGCAGGGGGCTTGGAAACACCATATATTTT	CAWRRRGLGNTIYF
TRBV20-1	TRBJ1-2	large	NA	TGCAGTGCTAACGGGGAACATGGCTACACCTTC	CSANGEHGYTF
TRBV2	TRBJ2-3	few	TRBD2	TGTGCCAGCAGTGGGGGAAGCGGGGGCGTCACAGATACGCAGTATTTT	CASSGGSGGVTDTQYF
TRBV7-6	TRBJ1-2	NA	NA	TGTGCCAGCAGCCCTCAGACAGGCGGCTATGGCTACACCTTC	CASSPQTGGYGYTF
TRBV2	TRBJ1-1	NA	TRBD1	TGTGCCAGCAGTGAGGAGGACAGGAGCCAATATGAAGCTTTCTTT	CASSEEDRSQYEAFF
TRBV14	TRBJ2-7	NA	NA	TGTGCCAGCAGCCTTTCCGGGCCACTCGGCGAGCAGTACTTC	CASSLSGPLGEQYF
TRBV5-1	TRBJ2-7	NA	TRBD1	TGCGCCAGCAGCCCGGGGACAGGGCGGTACGAGCAGTACTTC	CASSPGTGRYEQYF
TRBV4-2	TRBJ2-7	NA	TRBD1	TGTGCCAGCAGCCAATTGATAGGGGGCGAAGAGCAGTACTTC	CASSQLIGGEEQYF
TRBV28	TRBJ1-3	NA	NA	TGTGCCAGCAGTCCTCTGACGAGCTCTGGAAACACCATATATTTT	CASSPLTSSGNTIYF
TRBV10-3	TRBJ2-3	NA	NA	TGTGCCATCACGCGGGACCGGGGGTTCTCAGATACGCAGTATTTT	CAITRDRGFSDTQYF
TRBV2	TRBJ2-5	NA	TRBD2	TGTGCCAGCAGTATGACTAGCGGGGGGGCCTCAGAGACCCAGTACTTC	CASSMTSGGASETQYF
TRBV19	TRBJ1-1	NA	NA	TGTGCCAGTAGTACCCCCTTAAACACTGAAGCTTTCTTT	CASSTPLNTEAFF
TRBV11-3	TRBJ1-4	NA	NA	TGTGCCAGCAGCACTTCAGGGGCCGGGAAAAAACTGTTTTTT	CASSTSGAGKKLFF
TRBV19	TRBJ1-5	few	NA	TGTGCCAGCACAGGACCAAATAGCAATCAGCCCCAGCATTTT	CASTGPNSNQPQHF
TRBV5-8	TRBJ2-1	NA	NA	TGTGCCAGCAGCTTGGAATCCTCCTACAATGAGCAGTTCTTC	CASSLESSYNEQFF
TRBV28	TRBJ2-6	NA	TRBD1	TGTGCCAGCAGCATCGGACAGGGGGCGTCTGGGGCCAACGTCCTGACTTTC	CASSIGQGASGANVLTF
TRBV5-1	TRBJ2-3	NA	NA	TGCGCTTCGGCGCAAGGAGGGGCGCGAACAGATACGCAGTATTTT	CASAQGGARTDTQYF
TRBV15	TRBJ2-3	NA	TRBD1	TGTGCCACCAGCAGAGAGGGGGTTCGACAGGGTTTTGTAGATACGCAGTATTTT	CATSREGVRQGFVDTQYF
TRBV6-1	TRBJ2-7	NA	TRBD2	TGTGCCAGCAGTGAAGCGACTAGCTCCAACGAGCAGTACTTC	CASSEATSSNEQYF
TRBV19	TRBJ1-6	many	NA	TGTGCCAGTACCCCCTGGGGACAAAAGAATTCACCCCTCCACTTT	CASTPWGQKNSPLHF
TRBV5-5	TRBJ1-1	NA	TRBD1	TGTGCCAGCAGCTTGGGGACAGGAAAAAGGACTGAAGCTTTCTTT	CASSLGTGKRTEAFF
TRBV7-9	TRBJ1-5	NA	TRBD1	TGTGCCAGCAGCGTCGGGACAGGGACTAATCAGCCCCAGCATTTT	CASSVGTGTNQPQHF
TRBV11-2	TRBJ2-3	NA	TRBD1	TGTGCCAGCAGCTTAGAGGCAGGGGGCCCGACAGATACGCAGTATTTT	CASSLEAGGPTDTQYF
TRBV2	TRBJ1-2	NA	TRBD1	TGTGCCAGCAGTCCGAGGGACAGGAACTATGGCTACACCTTC	CASSPRDRNYGYTF
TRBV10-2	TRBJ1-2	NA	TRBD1	TGCGCCAGCAGTGATGGTGACAGGGGGAGTGGTGGCTACACCTTC	CASSDGDRGSGGYTF
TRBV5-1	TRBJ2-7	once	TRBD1	TGCGCCAGCAGCGGGGGGGACAGGGACGAGCAGTACTTC	CASSGGDRDEQYF
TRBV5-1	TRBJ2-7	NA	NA	TGCGCCAGCAGCTTAGTAGGGTTAGCCGAGCAGTACTTC	CASSLVGLAEQYF
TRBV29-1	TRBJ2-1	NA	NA	TGCAGCGGGGATAGGGGTTCTAATGAGCAGTTCTTC	CSGDRGSNEQFF
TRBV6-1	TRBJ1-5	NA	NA	TGTGCCAGCAGTGAAGCCGGGCGGGGGCGAAATCAGCCCCAGCATTTT	CASSEAGRGRNQPQHF
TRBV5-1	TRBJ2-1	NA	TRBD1	TGCGCCAGCAGCCGGACAGGGTCCTACAATGAGCAGTTCTTC	CASSRTGSYNEQFF
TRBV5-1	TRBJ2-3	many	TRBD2	TGCGCCAGCAGCTTGATTGCGGGGGATAGAAGCACAGATACGCAGTATTTT	CASSLIAGDRSTDTQYF